These 17 T cell receptor beta chains were all obtained from the same sample, sequenced in a study of early T cells in non-severe SARS-CoV-2 infection. Using its own MiXCR run on the 5' RACE reads, TCRdb lists one record per CDR3 protein. The sample lists roughly 45,000 distinct CDR3 sequences, under 14% occurring once. The sequenced sample consisted of whole blood. The receptor set was obtained from an adult who was a healthcare worker with PCR-confirmed SARS-CoV-2 infection or an uninfected control (not recorded which).

This clonotype has at least ten counts. The V and J genes are TRBV11-2 and TRBJ2-7; D possibly uses TRBD1 or TRBD2 (6 bases each). Germline V gene sequence: CDR1 SGHAT, CDR2 FQNNGV. This CDR3 has 15 amino acids. V was cut by 5 bases and J by 3 bases, with 17 bases left in between. The CDR3 nucleotides read TGTGCCAGCAGCAAGGCCGGGGGCCAGGTCTACGAGCAGTACTTC. Amino acids: CASSKAGGQVYEQYF.

In this sample, this clonotype turned up many times. This chain links TRBV7-9 with TRBJ2-7, with D possibly being TRBD2 (5 bases). The germline V gene encodes CDR1 SEHNR and CDR2 FQNEAQ (reference sequence). V lost 5 bases to trimming and J lost 2 bases, with 10 bases between them. This CDR3 is 13 amino acids long. The CDR3 region is CASSPEVPYEQYF. The CDR3 nucleotides read TGTGCCAGCAGCCCGGAGGTCCCCTACGAGCAGTACTTC.

This clonotype was seen ten or more times. V usage is TRBV29-1 and J usage is TRBJ2-2; 9 positions agree with TRBD1. Germline trimming cut 6 bases from V and 5 bases from J; bases unmatched to any gene: 7. Germline loops: CDR1 SQVTM, CDR2 ANQGSEA. This CDR3 is built from 14 residues. The CDR3 DNA follows: TGCAGCGTCACCCGGGACAGGGCAACCGGGGAGCTGTTTTTT. Translated, it gives CSVTRDRATGELFF.

This clonotype was observed a handful of times. The chain carries TRBV28 and TRBJ1-1; D ambiguous. The germline V gene encodes CDR1 MDHEN and CDR2 SYDVKM. The CDR3 extends over 10 amino acids. V dropped 3 bases and J dropped 5 bases, with 1 base sitting between them. The CDR3 region is CASSFTEAFF. The CDR3 DNA reads TGTGCCAGCAGTTTTACTGAAGCTTTCTTT.

This clonotype has only a few counts. The chain uses TRBV5-6 and TRBJ2-2; TRBD1 matches 7 bases. After removal of 3 bases from V and 0 bases from J, the junction contained 5 bases not matched to a gene. Germline CDR1 SGHDT, CDR2 YYEEEE. CDR3 length: 16 amino acids. CDR3 sequence (DNA): TGTGCCAGCAGCTCCACCGGGACAGCGAACACCGGGGAGCTGTTTTTT. Translated: CASSSTGTANTGELFF.

CDR3: CASSATGDTGNTIYF. CDR3 nucleotide sequence: TGTGCCAGCAGTGCGACAGGGGACACTGGAAACACCATATATTTT. The genes are TRBV9 and TRBJ1-3, with TRBD1 matching 8 bases. V lost 5 bases to trimming and J lost 2 bases; unmatched junction nucleotides: 6. The V gene's germline CDR1 is SGDLS and CDR2 YYNGEE. There are 15 residues in the CDR3.

This clonotype showed up many times. The rearrangement uses TRBV20-1 and TRBJ2-2; TRBD2 matches at 7 bases. CDR1 and CDR2 (germline): DFQATT, SNEGSKA (reference sequence). With V trimmed by 7 bases and J by 1 base, 3 bases remained unmatched. CDR3 size: 13 residues. The CDR3 reads CSGGGRNTGELFF. In nucleotides, the CDR3 is TGCAGTGGGGGCGGGAGGAACACCGGGGAGCTGTTTTTT.

This clonotype has a count of ten or more. The chain is built from TRBV19 and TRBJ2-2; D gene ambiguous. The CDR3 contains 15 residues. V was cut by 7 bases and J by 1 base, with 13 bases left in between. Germline CDR1 is LNHDA and CDR2 is SQIVND (reference sequence). CDR3 amino acids: CASTLGQMNTGELFF. The CDR3, as DNA: TGTGCCAGTACCCTTGGGCAGATGAACACCGGGGAGCTGTTTTTT.

This clonotype was counted only a few times. V gene TRBV6-5 combines with J gene TRBJ1-5; TRBD1 matches at 10 bases. The V and J ends lost 6 bases and 4 bases, in that order; junction bases with no gene match: 6. The CDR3 sequence is 15 residues long. CDR1 and CDR2 (germline): MNHEY, SVGAGI. CDR3 bases: TGTGCCAGCAGCTCCGGGACAGGGGTTAATCAGCCCCAGCATTTT. Translating gives CASSSGTGVNQPQHF.

The chain combines TRBV5-6 with TRBJ2-2; D uncertain. Germline assignment: CDR1 SGHDT and CDR2 YYEEEE. Between the trimmed V and J ends, which lost 0 bases and 0 bases, there was a span of 9 bases. The CDR3 totals 16 residues. The CDR3, as DNA: TGTGCCAGCAGCTTGGTGATAGGCCCGAACACCGGGGAGCTGTTTTTT. Its protein product is CASSLVIGPNTGELFF.

Ten or more counts support this clonotype. This chain links TRBV30 with TRBJ2-7; 9 nucleotides align to TRBD1. Germline V gene lookup returns CDR1 GTSNPN and CDR2 SVGIG (reference sequence). V was pared by 1 base and J by 4 bases, with 2 bases of the junction left unmatched. The CDR3 covers 13 residues. The CDR3 sequence is CAWSAGQGYEQYF. DNA of the CDR3: TGTGCCTGGAGTGCGGGACAGGGATACGAGCAGTACTTC.

This clonotype appeared many times. The gene calls are TRBV7-9 and TRBJ2-1; 8 bases align to TRBD2. Unmatched junction bases numbered 4, after V lost 7 bases and J lost 2 bases. This CDR3 has 14 amino acids. Germline V gene data show CDR1 as SEHNR and CDR2 as FQNEAQ (reference sequence). The CDR3 DNA sequence: TGTGCCAGCAACCAAGCGGGAGCCTACAATGAGCAGTTCTTC. Amino acid sequence: CASNQAGAYNEQFF. The variable domain in full, with the rest retrieved from reference TRBV7-9 and TRBJ2-1, is DTGVSQNPRHKITKRGQNVTFRCDPISEHNRLYWYRQTLGQGPEFLTYFQNEAQLEKSRLLSDRFSAERPKGSFSTLEIQRTEQGDSAMYLCASNQAGAYNEQFFGPGTRLTVL.

The chain joins TRBV12-3 or TRBV12-4 to TRBJ2-1; D perhaps matches TRBD1 (5 bases). CDR3 size: 13 residues. Deletions cut 3 bases from V and 4 bases from J, with 7 bases between. CDR3 in DNA: TGTGCCAGCAGTTTGGGGCCTTACAATGAGCAGTTCTTC. Residues: CASSLGPYNEQFF.

The chain joins TRBV30 to TRBJ1-5; possibly TRBD1 for D (5 bases). Trimming removed 0 bases at V and 4 bases at J, with 7 bases between. CDR1 and CDR2 from the germline V gene are GTSNPN and SVGIG (reference sequence). The CDR3 is 13 residues long. In DNA form, the CDR3 reads TGTGCCTGGAGTGTCGGGGGGAATCAGCCCCAGCATTTT. It specifies CAWSVGGNQPQHF.

By share of the sample, this clonotype is medium-sized. This chain joins TRBV19 and TRBJ1-5, with 10 bases aligning to TRBD1. Looked up from germline, CDR1 is LNHDA and CDR2 is SQIVND (reference sequence). The trim removed 3 bases at V and 5 bases at J, leaving 4 bases unmatched. CDR3 size: 15 residues. The CDR3 loop is CASSIGDRGHQPQHF. CDR3 DNA sequence: TGTGCCAGTAGTATTGGGGACAGGGGACATCAGCCCCAGCATTTT.

CDR3 amino acids: CASSLGLEQYF. The CDR3 DNA sequence: TGTGCCAGCAGTTTAGGTCTCGAGCAGTACTTC. The J gene is TRBJ2-7, the V gene TRBV12-3 or TRBV12-4; D not certain. The V gene lost 1 base and the J gene lost 6 bases, with 4 bases spanning the gap. There are 11 residues in the CDR3.

This clonotype was seen more than once but under ten times. The V and J genes are TRBV29-1 and TRBJ1-1, with D unclear. Germline-derived CDR1 and CDR2 are SQVTM and ANQGSEA. Trimming took 6 bases from V and 10 from J, leaving 18 bases between them. CDR3 size: 12 residues. Written as DNA, the CDR3 is TGCAGCGTACAAGAGTGGGCCGGCGGAGCTTTCTTT. Protein sequence: CSVQEWAGGAFF. The variable domain in full, with the rest retrieved from reference TRBV29-1 and TRBJ1-1, is SAVISQKPSRDICQRGTSLTIQCQVDSQVTMMFWYRQQPGQSLTLIATANQGSEATYESGFVIDKFPISRPNLTFSTLTVSNMSPEDSSIYLCSVQEWAGGAFFGQGTRLTVV.